The 4 T cell receptor beta chains below come from one sample, sequenced in a study of radiotherapy plus CTLA-4 blockade in lung cancer. Clones were read by immunoSEQ multiplex PCR, and TCRdb kept only the in-frame ones, dropping some. The sample records some 48,000 clones, 70% to 90% being singletons. This sample comprised peripheral blood, obtained from a patient treated with radiotherapy plus ipilimumab. The receptors originated from a human donor with non-small cell lung cancer that progressed on radiotherapy plus ipilimumab. Some clones in this sample may be carry-over from other donors' samples.

The chain is built from TRBV6-5 and TRBJ2-3, with TRBD2 matching over 9 bases. CDR1 and CDR2 from the germline V gene are MNHEY and SVGAGI. Trimming cost V 7 bases and J 10 bases; bases outside gene matches: 9. This CDR3 is built from 13 residues. CDR3 in amino acids: CASTAPSSGAQYF. The DNA for the CDR3 is TGTGCCAGCACCGCTCCTTCTAGCGGGGCGCAGTATTTT.

The CDR3 DNA reads TGTGCCAGCAGTTTATCGGACAGGGGGCAAGGGTACAATGAGCAGTTCTTC. Its translation: CASSLSDRGQGYNEQFF. The chain employs TRBV27 and TRBJ2-1; 11 nucleotides agree with TRBD1. V was clipped by 0 bases and J by 4 bases; unmatched bases: 5. The length of the CDR3 is 17 residues. The germline CDR1 and CDR2 sequences are MNHEY and SMNVEV (reference sequence).

The chain combines TRBV10-3 with TRBJ1-5; D is ambiguous. Germline lookup yields CDR1 ENHRY and CDR2 SYGVKD. The V and J ends lost 10 bases and 1 base respectively, with 14 bases between them. The CDR3 is 14 amino acids. The CDR3 DNA sequence: TGTGCCACCCTGGCAGGTGTAAGCAATCAGCCCCAGCATTTT. Encoded protein: CATLAGVSNQPQHF.

The DNA for the CDR3 is TGTGCCAGCAGCTCAACCGGGGACACGTACAATGAGCAGTTCTTC. This codes for CASSSTGDTYNEQFF. The chain joins TRBV7-3 to TRBJ2-1, with a possible D match to TRBD1 (6 bases). The CDR3 length is 15 residues. The germline V gene encodes CDR1 SGHTA and CDR2 FQGTGA. Trimming took 4 bases from V and 4 from J, leaving 14 bases between them.